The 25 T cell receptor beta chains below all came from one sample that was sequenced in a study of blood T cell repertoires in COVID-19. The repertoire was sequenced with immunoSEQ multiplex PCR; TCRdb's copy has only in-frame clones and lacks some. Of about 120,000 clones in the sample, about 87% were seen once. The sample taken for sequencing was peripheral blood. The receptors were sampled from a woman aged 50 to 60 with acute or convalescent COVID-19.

The chain's CDR3 is CASSPSANYGYTF. CDR3 in DNA: TGTGCCAGCAGCCCCTCCGCTAACTATGGCTACACCTTC. This rearrangement joins TRBV11-2 to TRBJ1-2; D ambiguous. CDR3 length equals 13 residues. Germline loops: CDR1 SGHAT, CDR2 FQNNGV. Trimming removed 5 bases from V and 0 bases from J, with 7 bases in between.

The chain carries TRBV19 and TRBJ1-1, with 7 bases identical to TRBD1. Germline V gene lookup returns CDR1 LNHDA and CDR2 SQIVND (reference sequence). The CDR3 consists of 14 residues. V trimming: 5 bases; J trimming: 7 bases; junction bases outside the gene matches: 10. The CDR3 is CASSFQGVGGEAFF. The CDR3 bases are TGTGCCAGTAGTTTTCAGGGGGTGGGCGGTGAAGCTTTCTTT.

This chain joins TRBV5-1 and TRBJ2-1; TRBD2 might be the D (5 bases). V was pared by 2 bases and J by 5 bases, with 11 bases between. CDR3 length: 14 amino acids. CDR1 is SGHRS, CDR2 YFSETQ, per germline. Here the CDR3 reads CASSFERLNNEQFF. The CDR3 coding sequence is TGCGCCAGCAGCTTCGAGCGACTAAACAATGAGCAGTTCTTC. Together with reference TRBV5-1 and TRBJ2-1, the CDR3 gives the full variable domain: KAGVTQTPRYLIKTRGQQVTLSCSPISGHRSVSWYQQTPGQGLQFLFEYFSETQRNKGNFPGRFSGRQFSNSRSEMNVSTLELGDSALYLCASSFERLNNEQFFGPGTRLTVL.

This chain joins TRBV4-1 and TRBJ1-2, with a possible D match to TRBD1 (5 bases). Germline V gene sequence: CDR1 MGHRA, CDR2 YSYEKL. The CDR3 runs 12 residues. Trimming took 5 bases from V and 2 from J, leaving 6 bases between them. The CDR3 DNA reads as TGCGCCAGCAGCGCAGGGAACTATGGCTACACCTTC. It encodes CASSAGNYGYTF.

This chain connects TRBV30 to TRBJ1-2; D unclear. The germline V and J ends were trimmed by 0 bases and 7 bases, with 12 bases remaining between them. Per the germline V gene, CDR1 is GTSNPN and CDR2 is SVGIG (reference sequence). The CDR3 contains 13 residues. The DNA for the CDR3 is TGTGCCTGGAGTGTACTTACAGACGGTGGCTACACCTTC. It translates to CAWSVLTDGGYTF.

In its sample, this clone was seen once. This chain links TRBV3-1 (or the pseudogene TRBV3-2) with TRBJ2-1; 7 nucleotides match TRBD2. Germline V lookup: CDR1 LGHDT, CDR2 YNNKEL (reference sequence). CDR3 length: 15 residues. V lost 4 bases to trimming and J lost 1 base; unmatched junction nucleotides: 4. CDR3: CASSPGGSSYNEQFF. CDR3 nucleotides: TGTGCCAGCAGCCCCGGGGGGAGTTCCTACAATGAGCAGTTCTTC.

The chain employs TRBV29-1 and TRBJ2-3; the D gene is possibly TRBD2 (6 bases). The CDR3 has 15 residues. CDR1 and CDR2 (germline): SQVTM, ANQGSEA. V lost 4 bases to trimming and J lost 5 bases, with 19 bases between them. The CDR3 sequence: CSVGVVADLLDTQYF. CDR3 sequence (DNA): TGCAGCGTTGGGGTGGTAGCGGATCTTCTAGATACGCAGTATTTT.

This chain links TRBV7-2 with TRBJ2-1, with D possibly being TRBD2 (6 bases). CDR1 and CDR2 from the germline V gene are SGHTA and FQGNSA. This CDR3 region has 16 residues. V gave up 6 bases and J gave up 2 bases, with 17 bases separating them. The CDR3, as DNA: TGTGCCAGCAGTTTACGTGGAGGGTGGACCTACAATGAGCAGTTCTTC. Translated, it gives CASSLRGGWTYNEQFF.

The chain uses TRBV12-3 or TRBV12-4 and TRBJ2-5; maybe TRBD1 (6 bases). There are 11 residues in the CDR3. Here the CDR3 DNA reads TGTGAGGGGGAACCTGGGGAGACCCAGTACTTC. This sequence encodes CEGEPGETQYF.

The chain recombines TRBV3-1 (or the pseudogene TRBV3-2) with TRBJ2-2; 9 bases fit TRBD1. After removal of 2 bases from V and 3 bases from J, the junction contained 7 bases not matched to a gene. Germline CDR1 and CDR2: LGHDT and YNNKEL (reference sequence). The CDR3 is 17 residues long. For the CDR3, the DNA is TGTGCCAGCAGCCAACCGGACAGGGGATGGGACACCGGGGAGCTGTTTTTT. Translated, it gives CASSQPDRGWDTGELFF.

CDR3 amino acids: CATSEMTEDEQYF. The CDR3 bases are TGTGCCACCAGTGAAATGACTGAAGACGAGCAGTACTTC. J is TRBJ2-7 and V is TRBV24-1, with D unresolved. The germline V gene has CDR1 KGHDR and CDR2 SFDVKD. The CDR3 loop spans 13 amino acids. Trimming cost V 4 bases and J 5 bases, with 11 bases left between them.

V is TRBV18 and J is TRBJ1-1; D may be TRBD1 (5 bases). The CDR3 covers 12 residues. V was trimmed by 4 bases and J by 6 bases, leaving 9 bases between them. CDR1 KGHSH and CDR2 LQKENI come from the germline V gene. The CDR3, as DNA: TGTGCCAGCTCACTTCAGGGTTCTGAAGCTTTCTTT. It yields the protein CASSLQGSEAFF.

This chain's CDR3 is CAWDGRLAGELFF. The CDR3 DNA reads as TGTGCCTGGGATGGCCGACTAGCGGGGGAGCTGTTTTTT. The V call is TRBV30, the J call TRBJ2-2, with 8 bases fitting TRBD2. With V trimmed by 5 bases and J by 8 bases, 7 bases remained unmatched. The CDR3 loop spans 13 amino acids. The V gene's germline CDR1 is GTSNPN and CDR2 SVGIG (reference sequence).

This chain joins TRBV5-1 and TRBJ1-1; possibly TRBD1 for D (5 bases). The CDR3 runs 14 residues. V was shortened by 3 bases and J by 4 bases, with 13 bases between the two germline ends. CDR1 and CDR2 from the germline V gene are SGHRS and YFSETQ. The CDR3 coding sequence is TGCGCCAGCAGCTCCTCAGGGTACTCCACTGAAGCTTTCTTT. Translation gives CASSSSGYSTEAFF.

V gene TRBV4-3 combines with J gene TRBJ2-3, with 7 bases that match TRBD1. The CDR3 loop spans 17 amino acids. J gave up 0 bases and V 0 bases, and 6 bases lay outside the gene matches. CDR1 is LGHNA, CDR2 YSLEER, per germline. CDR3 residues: CASSQDYGDRSTDTQYF. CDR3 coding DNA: TGCGCCAGCAGCCAAGATTATGGGGACAGAAGCACAGATACGCAGTATTTT.

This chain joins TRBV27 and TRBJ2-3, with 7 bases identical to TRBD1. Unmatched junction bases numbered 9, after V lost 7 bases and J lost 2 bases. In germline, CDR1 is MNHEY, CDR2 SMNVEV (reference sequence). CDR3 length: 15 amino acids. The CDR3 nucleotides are TGTGCCAGCACTAAACCCGGACAGGTCACAGATACGCAGTATTTT. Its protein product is CASTKPGQVTDTQYF.

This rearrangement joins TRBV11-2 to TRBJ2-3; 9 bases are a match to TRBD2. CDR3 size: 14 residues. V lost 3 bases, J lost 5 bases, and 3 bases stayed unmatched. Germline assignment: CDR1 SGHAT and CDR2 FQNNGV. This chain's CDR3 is CASSLELAGDTQYF. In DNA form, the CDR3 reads TGTGCCAGCAGCTTGGAACTAGCGGGAGATACGCAGTATTTT.

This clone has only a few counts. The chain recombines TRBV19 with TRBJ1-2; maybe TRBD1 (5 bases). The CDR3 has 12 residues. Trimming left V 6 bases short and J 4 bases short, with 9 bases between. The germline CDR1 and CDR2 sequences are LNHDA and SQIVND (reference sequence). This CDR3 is CASRGAIYGYTF. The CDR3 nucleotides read TGTGCCAGTAGAGGGGCGATCTATGGCTACACCTTC.

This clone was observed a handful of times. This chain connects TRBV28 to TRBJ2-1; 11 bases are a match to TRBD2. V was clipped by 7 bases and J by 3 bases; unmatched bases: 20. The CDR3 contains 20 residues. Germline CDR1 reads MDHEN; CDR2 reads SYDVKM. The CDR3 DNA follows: TGTGCCAGCAACTCGCCTTGGAGTACTAGCGGGAGTAACGTCTACAATGAGCAGTTCTTC. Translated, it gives CASNSPWSTSGSNVYNEQFF.

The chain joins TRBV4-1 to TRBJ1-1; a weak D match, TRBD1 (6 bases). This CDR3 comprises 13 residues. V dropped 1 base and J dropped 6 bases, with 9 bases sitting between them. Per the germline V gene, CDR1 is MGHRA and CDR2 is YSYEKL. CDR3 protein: CASSQGTGPEAFF. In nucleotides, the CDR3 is TGCGCCAGCAGCCAAGGAACAGGGCCTGAAGCTTTCTTT.

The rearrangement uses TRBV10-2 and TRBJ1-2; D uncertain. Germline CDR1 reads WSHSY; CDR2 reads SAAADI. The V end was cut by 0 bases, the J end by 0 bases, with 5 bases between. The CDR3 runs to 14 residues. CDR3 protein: CASSESIANYGYTF. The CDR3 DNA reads TGCGCCAGCAGTGAGTCAATAGCTAACTATGGCTACACCTTC.

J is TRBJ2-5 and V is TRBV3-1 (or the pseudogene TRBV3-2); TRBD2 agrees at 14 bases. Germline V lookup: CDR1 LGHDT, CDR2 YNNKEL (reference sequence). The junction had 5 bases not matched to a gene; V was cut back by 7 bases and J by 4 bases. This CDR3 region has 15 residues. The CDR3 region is CASTAGTSGGETQYF. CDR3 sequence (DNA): TGTGCCAGCACCGCTGGGACTAGCGGGGGAGAGACCCAGTACTTC.

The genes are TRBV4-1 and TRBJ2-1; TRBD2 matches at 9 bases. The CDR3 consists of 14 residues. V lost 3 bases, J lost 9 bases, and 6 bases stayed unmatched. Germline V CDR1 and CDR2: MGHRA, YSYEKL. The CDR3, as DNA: TGCGCCAGCAGCCAGACGGGACTAGCCACTGAGCAGTTCTTC. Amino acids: CASSQTGLATEQFF.

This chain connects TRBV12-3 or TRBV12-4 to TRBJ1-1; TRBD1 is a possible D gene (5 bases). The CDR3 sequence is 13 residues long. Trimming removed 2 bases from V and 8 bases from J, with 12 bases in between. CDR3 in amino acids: CASSLITGGEAFF. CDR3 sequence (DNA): TGTGCCAGCAGTTTAATCACCGGGGGGGAAGCTTTCTTT.

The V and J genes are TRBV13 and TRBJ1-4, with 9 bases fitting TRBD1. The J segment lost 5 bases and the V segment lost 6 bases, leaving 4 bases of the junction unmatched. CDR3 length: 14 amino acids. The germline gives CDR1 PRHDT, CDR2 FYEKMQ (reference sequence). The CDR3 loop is CASRGQGQNEKLFF. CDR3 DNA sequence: TGTGCCAGCAGGGGACAGGGCCAGAATGAAAAACTGTTTTTT.